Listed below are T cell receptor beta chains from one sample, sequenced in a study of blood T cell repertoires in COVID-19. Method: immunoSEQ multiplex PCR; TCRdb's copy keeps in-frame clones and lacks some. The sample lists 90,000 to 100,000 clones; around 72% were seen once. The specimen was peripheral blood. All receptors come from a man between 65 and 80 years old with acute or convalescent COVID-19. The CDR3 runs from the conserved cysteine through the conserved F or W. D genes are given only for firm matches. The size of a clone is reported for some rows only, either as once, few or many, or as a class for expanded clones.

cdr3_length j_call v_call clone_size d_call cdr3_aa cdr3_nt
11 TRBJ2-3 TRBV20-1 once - CSARTDRGQYF TGCAGTGCTAGAACCGATCGGGGGCAGTATTTT
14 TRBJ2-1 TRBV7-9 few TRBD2 CASSPGLAEGEQFF TGTGCCAGCAGCCCTGGACTAGCCGAGGGTGAGCAGTTCTTC
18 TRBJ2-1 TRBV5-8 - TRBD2 CASSLQLGGASSYNEQFF TGTGCCAGCAGCTTGCAGCTGGGAGGGGCTAGCAGTTACAATGAGCAGTTCTTC
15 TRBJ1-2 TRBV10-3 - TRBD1 CAISDWVGQGYGYTF TGTGCCATCAGTGATTGGGTCGGACAGGGTTATGGCTACACCTTC
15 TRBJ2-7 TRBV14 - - CASSQGMADTYEQYF TGTGCCAGCAGCCAAGGTATGGCCGACACCTACGAGCAGTACTTC
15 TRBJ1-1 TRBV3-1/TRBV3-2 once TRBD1 CASSPPGQGAWEAFF TGTGCCAGCAGCCCCCCGGGACAGGGGGCGTGGGAAGCTTTCTTT
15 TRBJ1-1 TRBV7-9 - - CASSLVGGVGTEAFF TGTGCCAGCAGCTTAGTGGGCGGGGTTGGCACTGAAGCTTTCTTT
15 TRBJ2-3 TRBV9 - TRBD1 CASSGDRGEWDTQYF TGTGCCAGCAGCGGGGACAGGGGAGAATGGGATACGCAGTATTTT
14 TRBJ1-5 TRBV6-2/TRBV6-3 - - CASSPTGGDQPQHF TGTGCCAGCAGCCCGACGGGGGGAGATCAGCCCCAGCATTTT
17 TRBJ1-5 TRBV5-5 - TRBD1 CASSLDRGFQANQPQHF TGTGCCAGCAGCTTGGACAGGGGGTTTCAAGCCAATCAGCCCCAGCATTTT
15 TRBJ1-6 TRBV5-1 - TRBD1 CASSPGTVGNSPLHF TGCGCCAGCAGCCCGGGGACAGTTGGTAATTCACCCCTCCACTTT
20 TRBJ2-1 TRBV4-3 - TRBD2 CASSQEPYSSGRATYNEQFF TGCGCCAGCAGCCAAGAACCCTATAGTAGCGGGAGGGCCACCTACAATGAGCAGTTCTTC
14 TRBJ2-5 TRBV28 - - CASSYGHPGETQYF TGTGCCAGCAGTTATGGGCACCCAGGGGAGACCCAGTACTTC
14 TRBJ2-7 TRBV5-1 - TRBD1 CASSPGTGTNEQYF TGCGCCAGCAGCCCCGGGACAGGGACCAACGAGCAGTACTTC
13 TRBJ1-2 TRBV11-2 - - CASSLAEDYGYTF TGTGCCAGCAGCTTAGCGGAGGACTATGGCTACACCTTC
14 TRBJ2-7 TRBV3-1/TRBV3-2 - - CASSSRFVEEEQYF TGTGCCAGCAGCTCCCGTTTCGTGGAGGAAGAGCAGTACTTC
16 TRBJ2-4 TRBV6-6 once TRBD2 CASRGTSGRAGDIQYF TGTGCCAGCAGAGGGACTAGCGGGAGGGCCGGGGACATTCAGTACTTC
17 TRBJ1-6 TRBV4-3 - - CASSPRTTSSYNSPLHF TGCGCCAGCAGCCCACGGACAACGAGCTCCTATAATTCACCCCTCCACTTT
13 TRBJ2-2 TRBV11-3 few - CASSSRNTGELFF TGTGCCAGCAGCTCTAGGAACACCGGGGAGCTGTTTTTT
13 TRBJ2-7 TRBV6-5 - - CASSSPFGYEQYF TGTGCCAGCAGCTCGCCGTTCGGCTACGAGCAGTACTTC
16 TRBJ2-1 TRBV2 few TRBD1 CASSKPGQRPYNEQFF TGTGCCAGCAGTAAACCGGGACAGAGACCCTACAATGAGCAGTTCTTC
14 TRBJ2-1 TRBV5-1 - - CASSSSAPGHEQFF TGCGCCAGCAGCTCGAGCGCCCCCGGCCATGAGCAGTTCTTC
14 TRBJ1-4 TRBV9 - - CASSGRDEGEKLFF TGTGCCAGCAGCGGCCGGGATGAGGGTGAAAAACTGTTTTTT
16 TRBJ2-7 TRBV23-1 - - CASSPYPGRLTYEQYF TGCGCCAGCAGTCCGTACCCCGGCAGGTTAACCTACGAGCAGTACTTC
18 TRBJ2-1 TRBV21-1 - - CASTPAGTEGAGYNEQFF TGTGCCAGCACCCCAGCAGGGACGGAGGGGGCGGGTTACAATGAGCAGTTCTTC
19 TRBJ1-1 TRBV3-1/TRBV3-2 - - CASSQDFDRDKFLNTEAFF TGTGCCAGCAGCCAAGACTTCGACCGGGACAAATTTTTGAACACTGAAGCTTTCTTT
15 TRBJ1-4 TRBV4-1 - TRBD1 CASSQPDRINEKLFF TGCGCCAGCAGCCAACCGGACAGGATTAATGAAAAACTGTTTTTT
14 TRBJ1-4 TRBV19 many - CASKRAEGGEKLFF TGTGCCAGTAAGCGGGCCGAGGGAGGGGAAAAACTGTTTTTT
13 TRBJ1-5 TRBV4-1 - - CASSQDWGQPQHF TGCGCCAGCAGCCAAGATTGGGGGCAACCCCAGCATTTT
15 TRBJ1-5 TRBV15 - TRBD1 CATSRVDRGNQPQHF TGTGCCACCAGCAGAGTTGACAGGGGAAATCAGCCCCAGCATTTT
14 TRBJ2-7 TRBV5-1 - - CASSLGPTSYEQYF TGCGCCAGCAGCTTGGGGCCCACTAGCTACGAGCAGTACTTC
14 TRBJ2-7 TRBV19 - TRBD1 CASSAGTGLYEQYF TGTGCCAGTAGTGCCGGGACAGGACTCTACGAGCAGTACTTC
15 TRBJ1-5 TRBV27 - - CASRSGVISNQPQHF TGTGCCAGCAGATCCGGGGTAATTAGCAATCAGCCCCAGCATTTT
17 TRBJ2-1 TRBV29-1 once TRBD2 CSVEDLITSGAYNEQFF TGCAGCGTTGAAGATCTTATAACTAGCGGGGCCTACAATGAGCAGTTCTTC
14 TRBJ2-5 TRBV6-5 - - CASRGSRVQETQYF TGTGCCAGCAGGGGGTCGAGGGTTCAAGAGACCCAGTACTTC
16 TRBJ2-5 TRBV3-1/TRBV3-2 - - CASSRRGGGRTETQYF TGTGCCAGCAGCCGCCGGGGCGGGGGCCGTACCGAGACCCAGTACTTC
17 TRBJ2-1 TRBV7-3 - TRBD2 CASSPRAATSGSNEQFF TGTGCCAGCAGCCCAAGAGCGGCGACTAGCGGGAGCAATGAGCAGTTCTTC
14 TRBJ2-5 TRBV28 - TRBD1 CASRGQGGSETQYF TGTGCCAGCAGGGGACAGGGTGGGTCAGAGACCCAGTACTTC
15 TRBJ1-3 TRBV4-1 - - CASSRDSNSGNTIYF TGCGCCAGCAGCCGAGACAGTAACTCTGGAAACACCATATATTTT
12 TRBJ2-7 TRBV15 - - CATSRTGVEQYF TGTGCCACCAGCAGGACCGGAGTCGAGCAGTACTTC
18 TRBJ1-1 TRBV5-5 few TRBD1 CASRNFPEDRVREPEAFF TGTGCCAGCAGAAATTTCCCCGAGGACAGGGTCCGGGAACCTGAAGCTTTCTTT
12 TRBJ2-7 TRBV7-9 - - CASGEALYEQYF TGTGCCAGCGGCGAGGCCCTCTACGAGCAGTACTTC
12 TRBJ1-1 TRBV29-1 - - CSGQVMNTEAFF TGCAGCGGCCAGGTGATGAACACTGAAGCTTTCTTT
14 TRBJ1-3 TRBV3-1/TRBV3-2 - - CASSQLSSGNTIYF TGTGCCAGCAGCCAACTGTCCTCTGGAAACACCATATATTTT
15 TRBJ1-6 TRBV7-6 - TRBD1 CASSVGTGDNSPLHF TGTGCCAGCAGCGTCGGGACAGGGGATAATTCACCCCTCCACTTT
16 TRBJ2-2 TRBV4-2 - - CASSQVRLANTGELFF TGTGCCAGCAGCCAAGTTCGTCTAGCAAACACCGGGGAGCTGTTTTTT
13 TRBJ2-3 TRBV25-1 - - CASTRLGTDTQYF TGTGCCAGCACCCGACTGGGCACAGATACGCAGTATTTT
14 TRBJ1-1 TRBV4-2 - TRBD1 CTLPSGQANTEAFF TGTACCCTCCCTTCAGGACAGGCGAACACTGAAGCTTTCTTT
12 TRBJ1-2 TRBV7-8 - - CASSLARAVYTF TGTGCCAGCAGCTTAGCGCGGGCAGTCTACACCTTC
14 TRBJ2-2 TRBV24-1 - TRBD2 CATGGRTNTGELFF TGTGCCACCGGCGGGAGGACCAACACCGGGGAGCTGTTTTTT
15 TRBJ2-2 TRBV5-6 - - CASSLGSENTGELFF TGTGCCAGCAGCTTGGGTTCAGAGAACACCGGGGAGCTGTTTTTT
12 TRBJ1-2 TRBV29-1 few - CSVDNFNYGYTF TGCAGCGTTGATAATTTTAACTATGGCTACACCTTC
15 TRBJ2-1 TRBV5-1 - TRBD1 CASSGTGGVKGEQFF TGCGCCAGCAGCGGGACAGGGGGCGTAAAGGGTGAGCAGTTCTTC